These T cell receptor beta chains were read from a single sample in a study of blood T cell repertoires in COVID-19. Data came from immunoSEQ multiplex PCR; TCRdb stores just in-frame clones and leaves some out. This table holds roughly 150,000 clones, 65% to 90% found once. Sequenced material: peripheral blood. The receptors were gathered from a woman between 45 and 60 years old in a cohort sampled during active or convalescent COVID-19. Both conserved end residues are part of each CDR3. A D gene is named only where the DNA matches it firmly. Clone size is stated in some rows and not others, as once, few, many or a class when expanded.

v_gene	j_gene	len	abundance	d_gene	CDR3nt	CDR3aa
TRBV5-6	TRBJ2-1	15	NA	TRBD2	TGTGCCAGCAGCTTAAGCGGGGGCCCCTACAATGAGCAGTTCTTC	CASSLSGGPYNEQFF
TRBV15	TRBJ1-3	18	NA	TRBD1	TGTGCCACCAGCAGAGTGGGGGGACAGGGGGCCACTGGAAACACCATATATTTT	CATSRVGGQGATGNTIYF
TRBV19	TRBJ1-1	14	NA	TRBD1	TGTGCCAGTAGTGGCGGACAGGGATTCACTGAAGCTTTCTTT	CASSGGQGFTEAFF
TRBV15	TRBJ2-5	16	few	TRBD2	TGTGCCACCAGCAGAGACGGGACTAGCGGTTCGGAGACCCAGTACTTC	CATSRDGTSGSETQYF
TRBV19	TRBJ1-5	12	NA	NA	TGTGCCAGTAGTATAGGAGGTCAGCCCCAGCATTTT	CASSIGGQPQHF
TRBV20-1	TRBJ1-1	10	NA	NA	TGCAGTGCTAGGGACTCTGGGGCTTTCTTT	CSARDSGAFF
TRBV7-9	TRBJ2-2	15	NA	NA	TGTGCCAGCAGCACGCCTCTAGTGAACACCGGGGAGCTGTTTTTT	CASSTPLVNTGELFF
TRBV3-1/TRBV3-2	TRBJ1-1	14	NA	TRBD1	TGTGCCAGCAGCCAAGTCCCGGGACAGCAGACATCTTTCTTT	CASSQVPGQQTSFF
TRBV12-3/TRBV12-4	TRBJ1-1	12	few	NA	TGTGCCAGCGGGGGCGTGTACACTGAAGCTTTCTTT	CASGGVYTEAFF
TRBV7-3	TRBJ1-3	15	NA	NA	TGTGCCAGCAGCTTAAACCAGGGTCCTGGAAACACCATATATTTT	CASSLNQGPGNTIYF
TRBV5-5	TRBJ2-2	12	once	NA	TGTGCCAGCAGCATTACAAGCGGGGAGCTGTTTTTT	CASSITSGELFF
TRBV29-1	TRBJ2-3	14	NA	TRBD2	TGCAGCGTTGTCAGCGGGGGGGCCTCAGATACGCAGTATTTT	CSVVSGGASDTQYF
TRBV3-1/TRBV3-2	TRBJ2-1	16	few	NA	TGTGCCAGCAGCCAAGAAGGCGGGGGCTTGTTCAATGAGCAGTTCTTC	CASSQEGGGLFNEQFF
TRBV29-1	TRBJ1-2	12	once	NA	TGCAGCGGAAGCGACGGTCCCGGGGGCTACACCTTC	CSGSDGPGGYTF
TRBV6-5	TRBJ2-3	13	NA	TRBD1	TGTGCCAGCAGGACAGGGGATTCAGATACGCAGTATTTT	CASRTGDSDTQYF
TRBV5-1	TRBJ2-7	15	once	TRBD2	TGCGCCAGCAGCCCTCGAGCGGGGGGGCCGCATGAGCAGTACTTC	CASSPRAGGPHEQYF